Below are 5 T cell receptor beta chains sequenced from a single sample in a study of blood T cell repertoires in COVID-19. Produced via immunoSEQ multiplex PCR; TCRdb's table is partial and in-frame only. The data hold fewer than 150,000 clones, with around 83% observed a single time. The sample consisted of PBMCs or T cells enriched from blood (not recorded which). The receptor source for this set is a man aged 30 to 39 who had recovered from COVID-19.

The chain recombines TRBV7-9 with TRBJ1-2, with 11 bases aligning to TRBD1. The germline CDR1 and CDR2 sequences are SEHNR and FQNEAQ (reference sequence). The CDR3 has 15 residues. Trimming cost V 4 bases and J 3 bases; bases outside gene matches: 4. CDR3 DNA: TGTGCCAGCAGCTCGGGACAGGGGGTTTACTATGGCTACACCTTC. It translates to CASSSGQGVYYGYTF.

The chain combines TRBV7-3 with TRBJ2-3; possible D gene TRBD1, 5 bases. Germline assignment: CDR1 SGHTA and CDR2 FQGTGA. V lost 4 bases, J lost 4 bases, and 9 bases lay in between. The CDR3 loop spans 13 amino acids. The CDR3 region is CASSSLGADTQYF. The DNA for the CDR3 is TGTGCCAGCAGCTCCCTAGGGGCAGATACGCAGTATTTT.

J is TRBJ2-1 and V is TRBV7-9, with D possibly TRBD2 on 5 matching bases. CDR3 length: 14 amino acids. V was pared by 1 base and J by 5 bases, with 9 bases between. CDR1 is SEHNR, CDR2 FQNEAQ, per germline (reference sequence). The DNA of the CDR3 is TGTGCCAGCAGCTTAGGGCCTAGCAACAATGAGCAGTTCTTC. Amino acids: CASSLGPSNNEQFF.

A word on this clone: One junction end disagrees with the germline gene, perhaps due to a read error. Distinct nucleotide sequences in the sample also encode this CDR3. The gene calls are TRBV2 and TRBJ1-1, with unresolved D. CDR3 length: 13 residues. From germline, CDR1 is SNHLY and CDR2 FYNNEI. DNA for the CDR3: TGCGCCAGCAGATCACTTGAGAACACTGAAGCTTTCTTT. Protein: CASRSLENTEAFF.

The genes are TRBV30 and TRBJ2-7; maybe TRBD2 (5 bases). V was shortened by 2 bases and J by 5 bases, with 13 bases between the two germline ends. This CDR3 region has 13 residues. Germline-derived CDR1 and CDR2 are GTSNPN and SVGIG (reference sequence). The CDR3 protein is CAWSRQLGNEQYF. The DNA of the CDR3 is TGTGCCTGGAGTCGACAACTAGGGAACGAGCAGTACTTC. Variable domain in full (rest from reference TRBV30 and TRBJ2-7): SQTIHQWPATLVQPVGSPLSLECTVEGTSNPNLYWYRQAAGRGLQLLFYSVGIGQISSEVPQNLSASRPQDRQFILSSKKLLLSDSGFYLCAWSRQLGNEQYFGPGTRLTVT.